This TCR beta chain derives from a study of blood T cell repertoires in COVID-19 (dated by TCRdb to the early 2020s). Regarding the research as a whole: Samples from collaborators originated in the United States, Italy and Spain and spanned both the acute and convalescent phases of COVID-19. The material from the prospective study consisted of cDNA or gDNA derived from T cells, B-cell-depleted T cells, or PBMCs. Deeply sampled blood TCRbeta repertoires from subjects exposed to, actively infected with, or recovered from COVID-19 were included in the dataset. The repertoires were made available in a free public database intended to serve as a resource for research on the immune response to SARS-CoV-2. Samples came from the ongoing ImmuneRACE study (first 160 participants) plus 1,254 subjects from 6 global collaborators. A de-identified subject ID, COVID-19 status, age in years and sex were almost always included in the sample metadata. Where HLA class I and class II types were available, the types were taken from metadata supplied by the sample provider, not from assay-based typing. Broader findings and caveats from the paper: Clinical and demographic metadata were provided uncurated, with the amount varying by source and participant.

The immunoSEQ Assay, a bias-controlled multiplex PCR, was used to amplify TCRbeta CDR3 regions from genomic DNA. In the source study's methods: The number of nucleated cells in each sample was estimated by amplification of reference gene primers within the assay. To quantify the absolute abundance of each unique TCRbeta CDR3 rearrangement, sequence reads were collapsed and filtered. For each sample, productive Simpson clonality was calculated as the square root of Simpson's diversity index over productive rearrangements. TCRdb carries this immuneACCESS record with in-frame sequences only. Its versions omit some clonotypes, under half of them owing to an unresolved V gene in the studies checked, with the rest unexplained. V and J calls and clone size are given by that table; D and trimming were obtained from the DNA. The sample data list approximately 500,000 clones, and 85% to 90% of these were observed just once. Approximately 1.8% of the sample is in the top ten clones.

CDR1 and CDR2, per the germline V gene, are SGHTA and FQGNSA. The CDR3, from cysteine to phenylalanine, totals 14 residues. Only CDR3 DNA is held: 42 bases, read in frame from base 1. This clone was seen once. The target of this receptor is not known. One end of the junction varies from germline; a read error may be responsible. In the prospective study, participants were about 18 to 95 years old, resided in about two dozen geographic areas of the United States, and were enrolled through a virtual design. Cohort assignment in the prospective study relied on participant-reported clinical history from a screening survey and a study questionnaire. Recovered participants in ImmuneRACE Cohort 3 were defined by two consecutive negative NP/OP PCR tests, clearance by a healthcare professional, or resolution of symptoms. Each participant in the prospective study had whole blood, serum and a nasopharyngeal or oropharyngeal swab collected by mobile phlebotomists. Additional blood draws and questionnaires over an approximately two-month period could optionally be provided by prospective study participants. Prospective study blood samples were shipped either frozen or at room temperature before DNA extraction.

Source material: PBMCs or T cells enriched from blood (not recorded which). The sequence links TRBV7-2 to TRBJ2-6; 8 of the junction bases match TRBD1. The sequence derives from a woman in her 40s who had recovered from COVID-19. The CDR3 protein: CASSLGTGGNVLTF. The nucleotides read TGTGCCAGCAGCTTAGGAACAGGGGGCAACGTCCTGACTTTC.